This T cell receptor (beta chain) appears in the sequencing data of a study of T-cell memory formation after mild COVID-19. TCRdb reprocessed the 5' RACE reads with MiXCR, giving one entry per CDR3 protein. The repertoire has more than 350,000 distinct CDR3 sequences, 20% to 25% of them found once; the top ten carry around 13%. This TCR was recovered from an adult woman who had mild COVID-19 (a few samples of this study predate the infection). Cell type and time point are not known. What was sequenced was PBMCs or a T cell subset sorted from them (not recorded which).

CDR3 region: CASSYMGAGQPQHF. Here the CDR3 DNA reads TGTGCCAGCAGTTACATGGGGGCCGGGCAGCCCCAGCATTTT. This sequence joins TRBV6-6 and TRBJ1-5; tentatively, D is TRBD1 (6 bases). Germline lookup yields CDR1 MNHNY and CDR2 SVGAGI (reference sequence). The CDR3 spans 14 residues. Trimming stripped 2 bases from V and 7 bases from J, with 12 bases between.